This T cell receptor (beta chain) was sequenced in a study of control samples from healthy donors and cancer patients. The CDR3 runs 16 residues. Produced via immunoSEQ multiplex PCR; TCRdb's table is partial and in-frame only. This sample yields approximately 220,000 clones, of which 85% to 95% are seen a single time; approximately 1.5% belongs to the top ten. The rearrangement uses TRBV21-1 and TRBJ2-1; TRBD1 reflects the table's D call only, with no check against the DNA. TRBV21-1 is a pseudogene locus. The sequenced sample was blood. The TCR originated in a man aged 45-65 years in good health. CDR3 sequence: CASSGRDRLGYNEQFF. The CDR3 bases are TGTGCCAGCAGCGGACGGGACAGGTTGGGATACAATGAGCAGTTCTTC.